This passage covers 7 T cell receptor beta chains from one sample sequenced in a study of vaccination and CD4 T cells after COVID-19. These TCRs are of unknown antigen specificity. Treatment denoted: approximately 9-day PBMC culture with coronavirus spike peptide pools or control peptides (ViraFEST assay). With the Oncomine TCR Beta short-read assay, DNA from cultured CD4+ T cells was sequenced. One entry per CDR3 protein, called by TCRdb with MiXCR from the PCR reads. The top ten hold around a quarter of the sample, which has over 8,000 distinct CDR3 sequences, around a quarter seen once. This sample comprised CD4+ T cells from blood, cultured in vitro, obtained before SARS-CoV-2 vaccination. The origin of the receptors is a human donor who received a COVID-19 vaccine.

This clonotype was counted between two and nine times. This sequence joins TRBV6-1 and TRBJ1-1; D remains unclear. Per germline, CDR1 MNHNS and CDR2 SASEGT. Trimming pared 0 bases from V and 6 bases from J, leaving 11 bases between. CDR3 length: 14 residues. Here the CDR3 DNA reads TGTGCCAGCAGTGAAGCAAGAGGAAAGGCTGAAGCTTTCTTT. Encoded protein: CASSEARGKAEAFF.

This clonotype is medium-sized by share. This chain joins TRBV7-9 and TRBJ1-2; D is unclear. The CDR3 sequence is 14 residues long. CDR1 and CDR2 from the germline V gene are SEHNR and FQNEAQ (reference sequence). V lost 6 bases to trimming and J lost 4 bases, with 15 bases between them. CDR3 nucleotide sequence: TGTGCCAGCAGACGGAATGGGCAGTTCTATGGCTACACCTTC. Protein: CASRRNGQFYGYTF.

This chain joins TRBV19 and TRBJ2-4; a possible D gene is TRBD2 (7 bases). The CDR3 is made up of 15 amino acids. Looked up from germline, CDR1 is LNHDA and CDR2 is SQIVND (reference sequence). Trimming left V 2 bases short and J 10 bases short, with 18 bases between. The CDR3 protein is CASSIKVGGPNIQYF. CDR3 in DNA: TGTGCCAGTAGTATAAAGGTCGGGGGGCCGAATATTCAGTACTTC.

CDR3 residues: CASSYGAGQETQYF. As DNA, the CDR3 is TGTGCCAGCAGTTATGGTGCAGGTCAAGAGACCCAGTACTTC. The chain combines TRBV6-5 with TRBJ2-5; D unresolved. The CDR3 loop spans 14 amino acids. The V gene's germline CDR1 is MNHEY and CDR2 SVGAGI. V was shortened by 3 bases and J by 2 bases, with 10 bases between the two germline ends.

Only a few counts were recorded for this clonotype. The chain combines TRBV29-1 with TRBJ1-6; D not resolved. There are 12 residues in the CDR3. In germline, CDR1 is SQVTM, CDR2 ANQGSEA. V shed 0 bases and J shed 8 bases, with 5 bases lying between them. In DNA form, the CDR3 reads TGCAGCGTTGAAGATGGGGATTCACCCCTCCACTTT. This sequence encodes CSVEDGDSPLHF.

This clonotype showed up just a few times. This chain connects TRBV27 to TRBJ1-1, with TRBD1 as a possible D gene (6 bases). V was shortened by 8 bases and J by 2 bases, with 18 bases between the two germline ends. The CDR3 has 15 residues. Per the germline V gene, CDR1 is MNHEY and CDR2 is SMNVEV (reference sequence). The CDR3 bases are TGTGCCAGCGCTCAGGGGCAGGGCGTAAACACTGAAGCTTTCTTT. Translated, it gives CASAQGQGVNTEAFF.

The V call is TRBV12-3 or TRBV12-4, the J call TRBJ2-2, with 8 bases lining up with TRBD1. This CDR3 has 15 amino acids. The V gene end was trimmed by 5 bases and the J gene end by 0 bases; junction bases not matched to a gene: 2. The CDR3 loop is CASSADRANTGELFF. In DNA form, the CDR3 reads TGTGCCAGCAGTGCGGACAGGGCGAACACCGGGGAGCTGTTTTTT.